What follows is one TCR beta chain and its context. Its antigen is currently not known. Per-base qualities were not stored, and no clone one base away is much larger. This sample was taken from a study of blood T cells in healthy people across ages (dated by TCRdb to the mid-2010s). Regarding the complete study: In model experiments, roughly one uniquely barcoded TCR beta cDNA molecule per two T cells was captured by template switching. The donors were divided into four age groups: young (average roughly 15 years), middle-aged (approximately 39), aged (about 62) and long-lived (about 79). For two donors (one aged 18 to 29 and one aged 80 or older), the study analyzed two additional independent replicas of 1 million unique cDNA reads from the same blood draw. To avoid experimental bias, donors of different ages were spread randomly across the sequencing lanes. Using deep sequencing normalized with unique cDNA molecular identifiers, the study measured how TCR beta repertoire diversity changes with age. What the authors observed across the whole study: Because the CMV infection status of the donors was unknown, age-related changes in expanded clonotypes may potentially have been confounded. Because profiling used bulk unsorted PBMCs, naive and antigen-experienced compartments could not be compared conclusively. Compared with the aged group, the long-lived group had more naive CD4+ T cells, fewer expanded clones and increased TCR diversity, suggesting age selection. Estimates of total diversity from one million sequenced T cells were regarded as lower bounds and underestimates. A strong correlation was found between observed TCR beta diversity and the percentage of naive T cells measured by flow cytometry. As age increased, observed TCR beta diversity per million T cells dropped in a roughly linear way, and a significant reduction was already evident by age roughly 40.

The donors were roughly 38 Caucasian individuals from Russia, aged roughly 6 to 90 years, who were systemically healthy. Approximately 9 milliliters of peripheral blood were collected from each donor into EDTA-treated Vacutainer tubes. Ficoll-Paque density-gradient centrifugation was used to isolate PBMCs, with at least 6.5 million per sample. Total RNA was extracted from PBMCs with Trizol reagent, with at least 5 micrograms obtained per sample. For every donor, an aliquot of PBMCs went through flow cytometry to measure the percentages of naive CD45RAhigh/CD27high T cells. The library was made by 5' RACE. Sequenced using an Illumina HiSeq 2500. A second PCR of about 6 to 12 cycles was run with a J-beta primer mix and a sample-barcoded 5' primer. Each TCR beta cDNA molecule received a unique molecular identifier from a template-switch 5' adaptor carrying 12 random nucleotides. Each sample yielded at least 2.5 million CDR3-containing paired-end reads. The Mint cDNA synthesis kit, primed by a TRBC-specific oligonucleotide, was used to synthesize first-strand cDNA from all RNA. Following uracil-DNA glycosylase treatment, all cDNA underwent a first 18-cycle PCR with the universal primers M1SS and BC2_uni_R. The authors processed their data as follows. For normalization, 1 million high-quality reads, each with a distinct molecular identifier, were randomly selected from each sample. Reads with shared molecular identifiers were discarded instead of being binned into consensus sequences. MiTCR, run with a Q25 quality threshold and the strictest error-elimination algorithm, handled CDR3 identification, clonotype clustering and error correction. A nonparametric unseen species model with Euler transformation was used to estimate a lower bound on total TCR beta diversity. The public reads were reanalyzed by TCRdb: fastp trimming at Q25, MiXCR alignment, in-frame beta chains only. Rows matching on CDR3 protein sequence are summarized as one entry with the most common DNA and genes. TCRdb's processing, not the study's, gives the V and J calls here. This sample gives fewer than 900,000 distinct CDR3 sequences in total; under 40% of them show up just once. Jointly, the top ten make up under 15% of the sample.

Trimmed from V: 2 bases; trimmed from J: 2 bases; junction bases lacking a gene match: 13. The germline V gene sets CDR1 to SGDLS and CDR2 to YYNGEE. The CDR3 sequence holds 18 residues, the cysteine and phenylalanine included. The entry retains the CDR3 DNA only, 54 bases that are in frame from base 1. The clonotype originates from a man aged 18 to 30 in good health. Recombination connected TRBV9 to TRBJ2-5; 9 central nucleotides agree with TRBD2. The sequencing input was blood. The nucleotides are TGTGCCAGCAGCGTTGGCTGGCGGGGGGGCCTTTGGCAAGAGACCCAGTACTTC. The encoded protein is CASSVGWRGGLWQETQYF.